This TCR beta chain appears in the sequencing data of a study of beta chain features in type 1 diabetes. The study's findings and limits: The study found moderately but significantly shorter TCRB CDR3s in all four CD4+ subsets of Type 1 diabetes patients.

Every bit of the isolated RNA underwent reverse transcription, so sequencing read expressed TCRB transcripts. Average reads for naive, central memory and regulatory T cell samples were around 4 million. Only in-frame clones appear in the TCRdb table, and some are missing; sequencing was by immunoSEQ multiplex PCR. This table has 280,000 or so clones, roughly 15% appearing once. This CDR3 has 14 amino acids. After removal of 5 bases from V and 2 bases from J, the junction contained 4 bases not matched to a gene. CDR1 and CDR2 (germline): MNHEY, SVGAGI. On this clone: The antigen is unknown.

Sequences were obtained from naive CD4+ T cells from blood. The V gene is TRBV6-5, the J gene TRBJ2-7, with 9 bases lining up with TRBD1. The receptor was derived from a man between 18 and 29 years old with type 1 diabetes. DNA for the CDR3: TGTGCCAGCAGTAAAGACAGGGGGGCCTACGAGCAGTACTTC. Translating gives CASSKDRGAYEQYF.